This TCR beta chain was recorded in a study of blood T cell repertoires in COVID-19. On the study more broadly: COVID-19 samples, acute and convalescent, were from the United States, Italy and Spain. Nucleic acid was either cDNA or gDNA, and it came from T cells, B-cell-depleted T cells, or PBMCs.

As handled by the study authors: Amplification of reference gene primers provided the estimated nucleated cell counts. The assay was immunoSEQ multiplex PCR, and TCRdb's table has in-frame clones only and misses some. That table gives V, J and clone size, and the DNA gave D and trimming. The sample includes over 150,000 clones, 80% to 90% of them seen just once. The CDR3 runs 14 residues. V dropped 6 bases and J dropped 2 bases, with 13 bases sitting between them. Looked up from germline, CDR1 is MDHEN and CDR2 is SYDVKM. Sample: peripheral blood. This sequence originates from a man between 25 and 39 years old with acute or convalescent COVID-19. The chain is built from TRBV28 and TRBJ1-2; D is undetermined. CDR3 DNA: TGTGCCAGCAGGGTAGCGACACGAAACTATGGCTACACCTTC. Amino acids: CASRVATRNYGYTF.